This T cell receptor (beta chain) appears in the sequencing data of a study of T cell responses to AZD1222 COVID-19 vaccine. Study findings and constraints: Only a handful of individuals given AZD1222 were seropositive at baseline. Researchers took repertoire samples only after the peak T cell response had come. With two AZD1222 doses given, Spike-specific TCR breadth and depth both rose.

Sequencing used immunoSEQ multiplex PCR; TCRdb keeps in-frame clones, though not all of them. In the table there are about 120,000 clones, roughly 90% of which are singletons. Comments on this clone: Antigen: not known.

V was cut by 4 bases and J by 3 bases, with 16 bases left in between. The germline V gene encodes CDR1 SGHNT and CDR2 YYREEE (reference sequence). The CDR3 is made up of 15 amino acids. This TCR derives from an adult who received the AZD1222 COVID-19 vaccine. The sample consisted of peripheral blood, taken 28 days after the second AZD1222 dose. The chain links TRBV5-4 to TRBJ2-5; possible D gene TRBD2, 6 bases. CDR3 sequence: CASSVAGRLKETQYF. In DNA, the CDR3 is TGTGCCAGCAGCGTGGCCGGGAGATTGAAAGAGACCCAGTACTTC.